This T cell receptor (beta chain) was identified during a study of beta chain features in type 1 diabetes. Expressed TCRB transcripts were sequenced after all isolated RNA was converted to cDNA. Clones were read by immunoSEQ multiplex PCR, and TCRdb kept only the in-frame ones, dropping some. The data show more than 300,000 clones, around 10% seen once. Study outcomes and limitations: Moderately but significantly shorter TCRB CDR3s were found in Type 1 diabetes patients in all four CD4+ subsets. It was possible that PCR favored shorter templates, equally so in patients and controls.

This clone was counted ten times or more. The antigen remains unidentified. The CDR3 contains 16 residues. V trimming: 4 bases; J trimming: 2 bases; junction bases outside the gene matches: 7. CDR1 and CDR2 from the germline V gene are SQVTM and ANQGSEA. V and J are TRBV29-1 and TRBJ2-6, with 8 bases lining up with TRBD2. Sequenced material: central memory CD4+ T cells from blood. The receptor's source is a man aged 25-45 years with type 1 diabetes. CDR3 protein: CSVVPSGFTGANVLTF. Written as DNA, the CDR3 is TGCAGCGTTGTTCCTAGCGGGTTTACTGGGGCCAACGTCCTGACTTTC. Using reference TRBV29-1 and TRBJ2-6 for the parts outside the CDR3, the full variable domain is SAVISQKPSRDICQRGTSLTIQCQVDSQVTMMFWYRQQPGQSLTLIATANQGSEATYESGFVIDKFPISRPNLTFSTLTVSNMSPEDSSIYLCSVVPSGFTGANVLTFGAGSRLTVL.